This TCR beta chain came from a study of OX40 agonist ivuxolimab in advanced cancers. Study details: Three patients got partial responses; one had hepatocellular carcinoma and two had cutaneous melanoma. Findings of the study overall: The antigen specificity of the peripheral T cells (those that were expanded) was not determined. The CD4+ and CD8+ T cells in the blood had expanded clonally by week 6 at 0.1 to 3.0 mg/kg.

The protocol was immunoSEQ multiplex PCR, while the TCRdb copy is restricted to in-frame clones and leaves out a portion. The table shows about 46,000 clones, with about nine tenths occurring only once. V lost 5 bases to trimming and J lost 1 base, with 10 bases between them. There are 14 residues in the CDR3. Germline CDR1 and CDR2: SGHVS and FNYEAQ. To note about this clone: Its antigen is currently unknown.

The investigators sampled blood at baseline, at cycle 4 day 1, and at cycle 7 day 1. The chain is built from TRBV7-6 and TRBJ2-3; D is possibly TRBD1 (6 bases). Sequencing used CD4+ or CD8+ T cells sorted from blood, obtained in a trial of the OX40 agonist ivuxolimab. This clonotype originated in an adult with an advanced solid tumor such as melanoma, head and neck, liver or kidney cancer. This CDR3 reads CASSPRTGTDTQYF. The CDR3 DNA follows: TGTGCCAGCAGCCCCCGGACAGGCACAGATACGCAGTATTTT.